Described below is a single T cell receptor (beta chain) sequence and its context. Extracted from the samples, RNA was reverse transcribed into cDNA to serve as the sequencing template. Repertoires were generated with immunoSEQ multiplex PCR, while TCRdb's copy carries only in-frame clones and drops some. The sample yields about 120,000 clones, about 51% seen once. CDR1 is DFQATT and CDR2 is SNEGSKA in the germline V gene (reference sequence). The CDR3 runs 11 residues. V dropped 3 bases and J dropped 5 bases, with 8 bases sitting between them. This sample stems from a study of CD8+ T cells in alopecia areata.

V gene TRBV20-1 combines with J gene TRBJ2-7; D perhaps matches TRBD2 (5 bases). Sequencing was performed on NKG2D-low CD8+ T cells sorted from blood. The sequence came from a human donor with alopecia areata. CDR3 amino acids: CSARDGDEQYF. The CDR3 nucleotides read TGCAGTGCTAGGGACGGGGACGAGCAGTACTTC.